Reported below is one T cell receptor (beta chain). This entry is derived from a study of T cell changes during pregnancy in multiple sclerosis. The CDR3 is 13 residues long. Germline V lookup: CDR1 MDHEN, CDR2 SYDVKM. Trimming took off 4 bases at V and 9 bases at J, with 13 bases between the two ends. Sequencing was performed with immunoSEQ multiplex PCR; in TCRdb, only in-frame clones are kept and a portion is missing. The sample holds about 120,000 clones, about 94% seen once. Sequenced material: peripheral blood, taken before pregnancy. The clonotype was recovered from a female donor with multiple sclerosis, enrolled in a pregnancy study. The rearrangement links TRBV28 to TRBJ1-5; no clear D gene. CDR3 in amino acids: CASSSYSGGPQHF. The CDR3 DNA reads TGTGCCAGCAGTTCCTACAGTGGTGGGCCCCAGCATTTT.